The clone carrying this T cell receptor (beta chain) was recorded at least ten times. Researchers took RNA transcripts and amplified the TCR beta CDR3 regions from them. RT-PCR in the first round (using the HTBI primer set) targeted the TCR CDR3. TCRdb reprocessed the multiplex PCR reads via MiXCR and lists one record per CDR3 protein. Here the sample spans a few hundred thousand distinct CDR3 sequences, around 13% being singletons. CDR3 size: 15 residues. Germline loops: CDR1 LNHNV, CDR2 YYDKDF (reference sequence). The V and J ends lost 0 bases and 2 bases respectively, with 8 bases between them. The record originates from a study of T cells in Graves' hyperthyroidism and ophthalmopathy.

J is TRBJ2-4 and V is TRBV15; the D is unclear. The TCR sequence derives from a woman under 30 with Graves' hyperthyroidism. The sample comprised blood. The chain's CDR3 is CATSRDMTTKNIQYF. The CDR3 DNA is TGTGCCACCAGCAGAGATATGACGACCAAAAACATTCAGTACTTC.